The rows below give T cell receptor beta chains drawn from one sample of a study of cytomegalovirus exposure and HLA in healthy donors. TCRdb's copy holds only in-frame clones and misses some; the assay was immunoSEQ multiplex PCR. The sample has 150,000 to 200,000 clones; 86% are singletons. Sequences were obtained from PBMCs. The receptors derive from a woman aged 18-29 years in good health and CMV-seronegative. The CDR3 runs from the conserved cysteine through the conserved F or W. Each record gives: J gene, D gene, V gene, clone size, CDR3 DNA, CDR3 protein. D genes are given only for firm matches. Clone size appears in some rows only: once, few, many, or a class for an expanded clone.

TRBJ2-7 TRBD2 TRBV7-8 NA TGTGCCAGCTCTCTGACTAGCGGTATCTACGAGCAGTACTTC CASSLTSGIYEQYF
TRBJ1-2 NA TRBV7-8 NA TGTGCCACAGAAAGGGGGGGGACTGGGTATGGCTACACCTTC CATERGGTGYGYTF
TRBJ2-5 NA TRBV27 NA TGTGCCAGCAGTCGGAGGGGAGAGGAGACCCAGTACTTC CASSRRGEETQYF
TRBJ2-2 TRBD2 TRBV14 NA TGTGCCAGCAGTCGGTTAGCGGGGATCAACACCGGGGAGCTGTTTTTT CASSRLAGINTGELFF
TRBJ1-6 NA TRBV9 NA TGTGCCAGCAGCGTAGACTCGAGCATAGATTCACCCCTCCACTTT CASSVDSSIDSPLHF
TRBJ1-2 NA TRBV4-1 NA TGCGCCAGCAGCCGGACAGCCAACTATGGCTACACCTTC CASSRTANYGYTF
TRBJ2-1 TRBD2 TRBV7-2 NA TGTGCCAGCAGCTTAGGGCGGGAGTACAATGAGCAGTTCTTC CASSLGREYNEQFF
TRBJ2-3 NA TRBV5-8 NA TGTGCCAGCAGCGGGGGCGCGGCCCGCGATACGCAGTATTTT CASSGGAARDTQYF
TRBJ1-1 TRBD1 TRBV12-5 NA TGTGCTAGTGGTTTGGGGACAGGGGGCGCGAACACTGAAGCTTTCTTT CASGLGTGGANTEAFF
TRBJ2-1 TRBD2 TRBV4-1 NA TGCGCCAGCAGCCAAGATAAGGGACTAGACGTTTACTCCTACAATGAGCAGTTCTTC CASSQDKGLDVYSYNEQFF
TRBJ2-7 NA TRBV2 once TGTGCCAGCAGTCCCCCGGACAGATACGAGCAGTACTTC CASSPPDRYEQYF
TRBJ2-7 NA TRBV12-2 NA TGTGCAAGTCGCTTAGCTTCGGGGGGTAGCACCTACGAGCAGTACTTC CASRLASGGSTYEQYF
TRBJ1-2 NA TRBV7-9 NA TGTGCCAGCAGCTCAAGTACAGGGTTAGCTAACTATGGCTACACCTTC CASSSSTGLANYGYTF
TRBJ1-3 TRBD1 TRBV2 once TGTGCCAGCAGGCGGGACAGGGGCAGCTCTGGAAACACCATATATTTT CASRRDRGSSGNTIYF
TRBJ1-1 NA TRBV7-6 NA TGTGCCAGCAGCGGCCAAGGGCCAGGGGACACTGAAGCTTTCTTT CASSGQGPGDTEAFF
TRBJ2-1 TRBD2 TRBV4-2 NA TGTGCCAGCAGCCCACTTAGCGGGGGGGCCAATAATGAGCAGTTCTTC CASSPLSGGANNEQFF
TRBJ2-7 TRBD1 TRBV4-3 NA TGCGCCAGCAGCCACACTTCGACAGGGGGCTACGAGCAGTACTTC CASSHTSTGGYEQYF
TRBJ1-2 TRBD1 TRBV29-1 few TGCAGCGGACAGGGGGCGAACGGCTACACCTTC CSGQGANGYTF
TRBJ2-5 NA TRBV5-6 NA TGTGCCAGCAGCTTCTTGATTCCTCGATATAGAGAGGAGGAGACCCAGTACTTC CASSFLIPRYREEETQYF
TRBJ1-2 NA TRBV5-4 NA TGTGCCAGCAGCCCACCTAGACAGGATGGCTACACCTTC CASSPPRQDGYTF
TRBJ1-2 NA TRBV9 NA TGTGCCAGCAGCCCCGCCCGTCGACAAGATGGTGGCTACACCTTC CASSPARRQDGGYTF
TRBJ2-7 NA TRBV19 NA TGTGCCAGTAGTATGCAGGTTGGCCCCTACGAGCAGTACTTC CASSMQVGPYEQYF
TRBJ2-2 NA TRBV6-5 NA TGTGCCAGCAGGGCCCCCTACACCGGGGAGCTGTTTTTT CASRAPYTGELFF
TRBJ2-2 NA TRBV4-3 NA TGCGCCAGCAGCCAAGAAAGGGGTCGAACCGGGGAGCTGTTTTTT CASSQERGRTGELFF
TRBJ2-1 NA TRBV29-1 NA TGCAGCGTTGGAGGGCGGGATGAGCAGTTCTTC CSVGGRDEQFF
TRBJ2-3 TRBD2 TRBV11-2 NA TGTGCCAGCAGCGGCCTAGCGGGAAAGAGCGGTACGCAGTATTTT CASSGLAGKSGTQYF
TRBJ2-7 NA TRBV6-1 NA TGTGCCAGCAGTGAAGCGAAGGGGACACCTTCCGAGCAGTACTTC CASSEAKGTPSEQYF
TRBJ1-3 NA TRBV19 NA TGTGCCAGTAGTATAGATTTTGCCCGGGTTTCTGGAAACACCATATATTTT CASSIDFARVSGNTIYF
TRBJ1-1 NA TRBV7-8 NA TGTGCCAGCAGCTTTAATCGGGCTGAAGCTTTCTTT CASSFNRAEAFF
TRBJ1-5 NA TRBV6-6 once TGTGCCAGCAGTCGCCGGTTCAACAGGAATCAGCCCCAGCATTTT CASSRRFNRNQPQHF
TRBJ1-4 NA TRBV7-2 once TGTGCCAGCAGCCCTTCCAGGGATGCTAATGAAAAACTGTTTTTT CASSPSRDANEKLFF
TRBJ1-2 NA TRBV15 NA TGTGCCACCAGCAGCCGGGACGGGGGAAACTATGGCTACACCTTC CATSSRDGGNYGYTF
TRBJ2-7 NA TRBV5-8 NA TGTGCCAGCAGCCCTATCTTGCGGGGTCCGGGGGAGGAGCAGTACTTC CASSPILRGPGEEQYF
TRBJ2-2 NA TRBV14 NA TGTGCCAGCAGCCAAAAACGGACCGGGGAGCTGTTTTTT CASSQKRTGELFF
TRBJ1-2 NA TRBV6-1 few TGTGCCAGCAGTGCCCTAGGCCCCAGGGAGGGTGGCTACACCTTC CASSALGPREGGYTF
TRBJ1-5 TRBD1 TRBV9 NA TGTGCCAGCAGCGTAGCCCACCGGGACAGGGGACCCTATAGCAATCAGCCCCAGCATTTT CASSVAHRDRGPYSNQPQHF
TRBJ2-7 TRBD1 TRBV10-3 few TGTGCCGCATCATCCGGGACAGGGGCCTACGAGCAGTACTTC CAASSGTGAYEQYF
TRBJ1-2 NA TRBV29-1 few TGCAGCGGCGGACAGCTTTCTAACTATGGCTACACCTTC CSGGQLSNYGYTF
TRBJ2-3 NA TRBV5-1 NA TGCGCCAGCAGCTTGCGCGGGGCCGTCGCGGATACGCAGTATTTT CASSLRGAVADTQYF